These 28 T cell receptor beta chains were all obtained from the same sample, sequenced in a study of cytomegalovirus exposure and HLA in healthy donors. Using immunoSEQ multiplex PCR, the repertoire was profiled, and TCRdb retains in-frame clones only, with some absent. There are around 150,000 clones in the sample; around 85% occur only once, and 5.7% lies in the top ten. The sequenced sample was PBMCs. The receptor source for this set is a woman aged 30 to 39 in good health and CMV-seronegative.

This chain links TRBV11-2 with TRBJ1-1; D gene ambiguous. With 1 base removed from V and 6 bases from J, the gap between germline ends came to 9 bases. This CDR3 has 13 amino acids. Germline CDR1 reads SGHAT; CDR2 reads FQNNGV. This CDR3 is CASSLVGIPEAFF. CDR3 sequence (DNA): TGTGCCAGCAGCTTAGTGGGTATTCCTGAAGCTTTCTTT.

This chain connects TRBV4-2 to TRBJ2-7; a possible D gene is TRBD1 (6 bases). Trimming left V 1 base short and J 3 bases short, with 7 bases between. CDR1 LGHNA and CDR2 YNFKEQ come from the germline V gene. The CDR3 sequence is 13 residues long. The CDR3 DNA reads TGTGCCAGCAGCCAAGCAGGGGACTACGAGCAGTACTTC. This codes for CASSQAGDYEQYF.

The chain is built from TRBV6-5 and TRBJ1-1, with D possibly being TRBD1 (5 bases). The CDR3 loop spans 14 amino acids. Germline CDR1 MNHEY, CDR2 SVGAGI. Trimming took 6 bases from V and 5 from J, leaving 16 bases between them. The CDR3 protein is CASSLGGRGTEAFF. CDR3 bases: TGTGCCAGCAGCCTCGGGGGAAGGGGAACTGAAGCTTTCTTT.

The chain joins TRBV13 to TRBJ2-7, with D tentatively TRBD1 (6 bases). Germline loops: CDR1 PRHDT, CDR2 FYEKMQ (reference sequence). The CDR3 runs 14 residues. Trimming cost V 2 bases and J 2 bases, with 10 bases left between them. CDR3 region: CASSLLGGPYEQYF. For the CDR3, the DNA is TGTGCCAGCAGCTTACTTGGGGGCCCCTACGAGCAGTACTTC.

The rearrangement uses TRBV27 and TRBJ2-7, with D perhaps matching TRBD2 (6 bases). The V end lost 3 bases, the J end lost 4 bases, and 13 bases lay between the germline ends. Germline values: CDR1 MNHEY, CDR2 SMNVEV (reference sequence). CDR3 size: 14 residues. In nucleotides, the CDR3 is TGTGCCAGCAGTTTGGCGGGGCCAATGTACGAGCAGTACTTC. Protein product: CASSLAGPMYEQYF.

The rearrangement links TRBV28 to TRBJ1-2, with D unclear. The CDR3 extends over 17 amino acids. Germline assignment: CDR1 MDHEN and CDR2 SYDVKM. The ends were cut back, 3 bases at V and 1 base at J, with 18 bases in the middle. The CDR3 nucleotides are TGTGCCAGCAGTTTGGAGCTGGGAGCTACTGTTAACTATGGCTACACCTTC. Protein product: CASSLELGATVNYGYTF.

The chain carries TRBV2 and TRBJ1-2, with D possibly matching TRBD1 (5 bases). This CDR3 has 15 amino acids. V shed 6 bases and J shed 6 bases, with 20 bases lying between them. The germline gives CDR1 SNHLY, CDR2 FYNNEI. CDR3 sequence (DNA): TGTGCCAGCAGCCTAATTTCCGGGACGGACAATGGCTACACCTTC. Encoded protein: CASSLISGTDNGYTF.

A few counts support this clone. This chain connects TRBV6-5 to TRBJ1-5, with D unresolved. CDR1 and CDR2 from the germline V gene are MNHEY and SVGAGI. This CDR3 contains 13 residues. The V end was cut by 6 bases, the J end by 6 bases, with 12 bases between. DNA for the CDR3: TGTGCCAGCAGCTACGGACTCGGTCAGCCCCAGCATTTT. As protein: CASSYGLGQPQHF.

The gene calls are TRBV7-2 and TRBJ1-4; no clear D gene. CDR3 length equals 14 residues. V was cut by 5 bases and J by 10 bases, with 17 bases left in between. Germline V gives CDR1 SGHTA, CDR2 FQGNSA. The CDR3 sequence is CASSNTLISGKLFF. CDR3 nucleotide sequence: TGTGCCAGCAGCAACACACTCATCTCAGGAAAACTGTTTTTT. Full variable domain (outside the CDR3, taken from reference TRBV7-2 and TRBJ1-4): GAGVSQSPSNKVTEKGKDVELRCDPISGHTALYWYRQSLGQGLEFLIYFQGNSAPDKSGLPSDRFSAERTGGSVSTLTIQRTQQEDSAVYLCASSNTLISGKLFFGSGTQLSVL.

This clone showed up just a few times. This rearrangement joins TRBV28 to TRBJ2-7, with 10 bases matching TRBD2. With V trimmed by 2 bases and J by 3 bases, 7 bases remained unmatched. The germline V gene has CDR1 MDHEN and CDR2 SYDVKM. This CDR3 comprises 16 residues. The CDR3 bases are TGTGCCAGCAGTTTACCCTCTAGCGGGAGTCGCTACGAGCAGTACTTC. Translating it yields CASSLPSSGSRYEQYF.

This clone was observed a handful of times. The chain couples TRBV29-1 to TRBJ1-4; D is uncertain. This CDR3 is 13 amino acids long. Germline lookup yields CDR1 SQVTM and CDR2 ANQGSEA. Trimming took 4 bases from V and 7 from J, leaving 13 bases between them. Here the CDR3 DNA reads TGCAGCGTTGGGTCCGCCTTGGGTGAAAAACTGTTTTTT. Encoded protein: CSVGSALGEKLFF.

This chain joins TRBV4-1 and TRBJ2-1, with TRBD2 as a possible D gene (6 bases). The V gene lost 4 bases and the J gene lost 8 bases, with 18 bases spanning the gap. CDR3 length: 15 amino acids. Per the germline V gene, CDR1 is MGHRA and CDR2 is YSYEKL. The CDR3 region is CASSPGLREGDEQFF. In DNA form, the CDR3 reads TGCGCCAGCAGCCCGGGACTTCGAGAAGGCGATGAGCAGTTCTTC.

This clone is a singleton in its sample. The rearrangement joins TRBV21-1 to TRBJ2-3. TRBV21-1 is listed as a pseudogene. The CDR3 length is 15 residues. CDR3 in amino acids: CASSNLDLGTDTQYF. In DNA form, the CDR3 reads TGTGCCAGCAGCAATTTGGACCTGGGCACAGATACGCAGTATTTT.

This chain uses TRBV25-1 with TRBJ2-3; possibly TRBD2 for D (5 bases). The V end was cut by 3 bases, the J end by 5 bases, with 6 bases between. Germline CDR1 is MGHDK and CDR2 is SYGVNS. The CDR3 loop spans 12 amino acids. The CDR3, as DNA: TGTGCCAGCAGTGACCGGGGAGATACGCAGTATTTT. Its protein product is CASSDRGDTQYF.

This clone has a single count. The rearrangement uses TRBV18 and TRBJ1-5; D remains ambiguous. CDR3 size: 15 residues. The V gene's germline CDR1 is KGHSH and CDR2 LQKENI. The germline V and J ends were trimmed by 4 bases and 3 bases, with 13 bases remaining between them. CDR3 in DNA: TGTGCCAGCTCACTCGTCCCTTCCTTCAATCAGCCCCAGCATTTT. It is translated as CASSLVPSFNQPQHF. Drawing the rest from reference TRBV18 and TRBJ1-5, the complete variable domain is NAGVMQNPRHLVRRRGQEARLRCSPMKGHSHVYWYRQLPEEGLKFMVYLQKENIIDESGMPKERFSAEFPKEGPSILRIQQVVRGDSAAYFCASSLVPSFNQPQHFGDGTRLSIL.

The chain employs TRBV7-9 and TRBJ1-2; tentative D call: TRBD1 (5 bases). Germline-derived CDR1 and CDR2 are SEHNR and FQNEAQ (reference sequence). V gave up 3 bases and J gave up 6 bases, with 11 bases separating them. The length of the CDR3 is 13 residues. CDR3 sequence: CASSFRGLDGYTF. In DNA form, the CDR3 reads TGTGCCAGCAGCTTCCGGGGCCTTGATGGCTACACCTTC.

The rearrangement joins TRBV19 to TRBJ1-4; possibly TRBD1 for D (5 bases). Germline assignment: CDR1 LNHDA and CDR2 SQIVND (reference sequence). The CDR3 has 15 residues. The V end was cut by 4 bases, the J end by 8 bases, with 17 bases between. CDR3 sequence: CASSSGRAGDEKLFF. CDR3 nucleotide sequence: TGTGCCAGTAGTAGTGGACGGGCCGGGGACGAAAAACTGTTTTTT.

The V and J genes are TRBV28 and TRBJ2-2, with D possibly TRBD1 on 6 matching bases. This CDR3 comprises 15 residues. Germline loops: CDR1 MDHEN, CDR2 SYDVKM. Trimming removed 8 bases from V and 10 bases from J, with 23 bases in between. CDR3 nucleotides: TGTGCCAGCGTGCGTAATGCTAACACAGGGTCGGAGCTGTTTTTT. Amino acids: CASVRNANTGSELFF. Drawing the rest from reference TRBV28 and TRBJ2-2, the complete variable domain is DVKVTQSSRYLVKRTGEKVFLECVQDMDHENMFWYRQDPGLGLRLIYFSYDVKMKEKGDIPEGYSVSREKKERFSLILESASTNQTSMYLCASVRNANTGSELFFGEGSRLTVL.

The CDR3 spells CASGPRMEQYF. The CDR3 DNA reads TGTGCCAGTGGACCGCGTATGGAGCAGTACTTC. The V and J genes are TRBV11-2 and TRBJ2-7; D is ambiguous. Germline V gene sequence: CDR1 SGHAT, CDR2 FQNNGV. V lost 9 bases and J 7 bases, leaving 13 bases between the germline ends. The CDR3 covers 11 residues. Full variable domain (rest looked up from reference TRBV11-2 and TRBJ2-7): EAGVAQSPRYKIIEKRQSVAFWCNPISGHATLYWYQQILGQGPKLLIQFQNNGVVDDSQLPKDRFSAERLKGVDSTLKIQPAKLEDSAVYLCASGPRMEQYFGPGTRLTVT.

The chain has TRBV28 and TRBJ1-1, with 7 bases that match TRBD1. This CDR3 region has 16 residues. With V trimmed by 3 bases and J by 6 bases, 13 bases remained unmatched. CDR1 and CDR2 from the germline V gene are MDHEN and SYDVKM. CDR3 in DNA: TGTGCCAGCAGTTTGACAGGGCCTCGTCGGGGGGCTGAAGCTTTCTTT. Encoded protein: CASSLTGPRRGAEAFF.

The chain is built from TRBV7-3 and TRBJ2-3; D not certain. V shed 5 bases and J shed 4 bases, with 10 bases lying between them. The CDR3 sequence is 13 residues long. CDR1 is SGHTA and CDR2 is FQGTGA in the germline V gene. The CDR3 is CASSRTRADTQYF. CDR3 sequence (DNA): TGTGCCAGCAGCCGGACGAGAGCAGATACGCAGTATTTT.

This clone was counted only a few times. This chain uses TRBV28 with TRBJ1-4; D unresolved. CDR3 length: 14 amino acids. Per the germline V gene, CDR1 is MDHEN and CDR2 is SYDVKM. The V gene lost 11 bases and the J gene lost 4 bases, with 17 bases spanning the gap. CDR3 loop: CAGSSGSGNEKLFF. CDR3 DNA sequence: TGTGCCGGCTCGTCCGGCTCGGGTAATGAAAAACTGTTTTTT.

The chain combines TRBV13 with TRBJ2-1, with 10 bases aligning to TRBD2. This CDR3 contains 15 residues. Germline V lookup: CDR1 PRHDT, CDR2 FYEKMQ (reference sequence). V trimming: 0 bases; J trimming: 8 bases; junction bases outside the gene matches: 4. The CDR3 DNA sequence: TGTGCCAGCAGCTTAGGACTAGCGGGACTTTATGAGCAGTTCTTC. It translates to CASSLGLAGLYEQFF.

This clone showed up just once. The genes are TRBV28 and TRBJ1-2, with D tentatively TRBD1 (5 bases). V lost 7 bases, J lost 2 bases, and 14 bases lay in between. Germline CDR1 reads MDHEN; CDR2 reads SYDVKM. CDR3 length equals 14 residues. The CDR3 spells CASTPGGGNYGYTF. The CDR3 DNA reads TGTGCCAGCACCCCTGGGGGAGGGAACTATGGCTACACCTTC.

This chain links TRBV4-1 with TRBJ2-7; TRBD2 agrees at 8 bases. This CDR3 is built from 14 residues. In germline, CDR1 is MGHRA, CDR2 YSYEKL. V was clipped by 6 bases and J by 1 base; unmatched bases: 5. CDR3 in amino acids: CASSPRGASYEQYF. CDR3 coding DNA: TGCGCCAGCAGTCCGCGGGGGGCGTCCTACGAGCAGTACTTC.

This clone has only a few counts. The chain combines TRBV2 with TRBJ1-2, with TRBD1 matching over 9 bases. Germline loops: CDR1 SNHLY, CDR2 FYNNEI. V lost 2 bases to trimming and J lost 8 bases; unmatched junction nucleotides: 9. The CDR3 contains 15 residues. The CDR3 spells CASSEIGTGSLGYTF. The CDR3, as DNA: TGTGCCAGCAGTGAAATCGGGACAGGGTCTTTGGGCTACACCTTC.

This clone has a handful of counts. CDR3 sequence (DNA): TGTGCCACCAGCAGAGAAGTTGGGGGGGCAAGAGGAAACACCATATATTTT. This codes for CATSREVGGARGNTIYF. This rearrangement joins TRBV15 to TRBJ1-3; D is perhaps TRBD1 (6 bases). V lost 0 bases and J 4 bases, leaving 16 bases between the germline ends. Per germline, CDR1 LNHNV and CDR2 YYDKDF (reference sequence). The CDR3 extends over 17 amino acids. Full variable domain (outside the CDR3, taken from reference TRBV15 and TRBJ1-3): DAMVIQNPRYQVTQFGKPVTLSCSQTLNHNVMYWYQQKSSQAPKLLFHYYDKDFNNEADTPDNFQSRRPNTSFCFLDIRSPGLGDTAMYLCATSREVGGARGNTIYFGEGSWLTVV.

This rearrangement joins TRBV2 to TRBJ2-1; D unresolved. This CDR3 comprises 14 residues. The germline V gene has CDR1 SNHLY and CDR2 FYNNEI. Trimming removed 4 bases at V and 2 bases at J, with 9 bases between. CDR3 amino acids: CASSGGDTYNEQFF. In DNA form, the CDR3 reads TGTGCCAGCAGTGGGGGTGATACCTACAATGAGCAGTTCTTC.